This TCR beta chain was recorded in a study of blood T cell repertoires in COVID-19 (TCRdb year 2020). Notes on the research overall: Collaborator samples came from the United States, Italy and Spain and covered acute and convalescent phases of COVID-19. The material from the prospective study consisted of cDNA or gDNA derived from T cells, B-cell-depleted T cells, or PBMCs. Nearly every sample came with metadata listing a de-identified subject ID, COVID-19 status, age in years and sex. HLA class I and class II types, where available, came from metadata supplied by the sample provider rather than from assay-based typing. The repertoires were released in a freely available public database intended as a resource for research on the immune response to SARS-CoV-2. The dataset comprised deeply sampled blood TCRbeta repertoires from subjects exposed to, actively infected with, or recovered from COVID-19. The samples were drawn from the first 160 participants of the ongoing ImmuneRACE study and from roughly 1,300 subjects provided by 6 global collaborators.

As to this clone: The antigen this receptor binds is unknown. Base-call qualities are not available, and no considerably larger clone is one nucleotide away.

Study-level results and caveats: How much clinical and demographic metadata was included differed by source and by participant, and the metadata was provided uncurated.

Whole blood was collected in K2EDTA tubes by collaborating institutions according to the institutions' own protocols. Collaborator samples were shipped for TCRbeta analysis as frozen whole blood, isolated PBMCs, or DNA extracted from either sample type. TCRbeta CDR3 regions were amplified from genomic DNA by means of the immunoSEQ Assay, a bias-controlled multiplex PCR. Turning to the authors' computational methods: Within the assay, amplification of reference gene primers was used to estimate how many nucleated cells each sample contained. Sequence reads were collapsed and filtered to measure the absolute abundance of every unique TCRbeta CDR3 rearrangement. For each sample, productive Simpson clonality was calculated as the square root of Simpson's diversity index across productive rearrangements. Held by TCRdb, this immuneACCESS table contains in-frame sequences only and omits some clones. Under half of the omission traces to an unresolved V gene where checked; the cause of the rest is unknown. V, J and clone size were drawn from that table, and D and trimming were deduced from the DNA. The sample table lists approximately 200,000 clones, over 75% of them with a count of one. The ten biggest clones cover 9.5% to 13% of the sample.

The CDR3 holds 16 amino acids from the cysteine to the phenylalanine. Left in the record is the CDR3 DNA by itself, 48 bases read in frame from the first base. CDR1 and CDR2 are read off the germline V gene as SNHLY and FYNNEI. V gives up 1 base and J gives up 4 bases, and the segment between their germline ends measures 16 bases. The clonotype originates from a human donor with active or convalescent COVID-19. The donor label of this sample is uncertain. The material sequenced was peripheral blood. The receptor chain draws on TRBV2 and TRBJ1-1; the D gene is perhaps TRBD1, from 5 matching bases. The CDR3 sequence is CASSEGTFGGSTEAFF. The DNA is TGTGCCAGCAGTGAAGGGACCTTCGGGGGGAGCACTGAAGCTTTCTTT.